This record looks at one TCR beta chain sequence and its context. Its target is not known. Whole-blood total RNA was extracted without T cell sorting. The data belong to a study of monozygotic twins with inflammatory bowel disease. Overall study findings and caveats: Part of the variability in patient repertoires may have come from differing immunosuppressive treatments.

TCRdb re-called the 5' RACE reads and shows each CDR3 protein once, DNA omitted. This listing includes approximately 400,000 distinct CDR3 sequences. Germline CDR1 SGHTA, CDR2 FQGNSA. The CDR3 sequence is 14 residues long. The sequencing sample was made of blood. This clonotype was sampled from a human donor with ulcerative colitis or Crohn's disease, or a healthy co-twin of an affected twin (not recorded which). This chain links TRBV7-2 with TRBJ1-5. The CDR3: CASSPHGGFQPQHF.